The 9 T cell receptor beta chains given below trace back to one sample, sequenced in a study of a mutant IDH1 vaccine in newly diagnosed glioma (dated by TCRdb to about 2021). Their specific antigens are unknown. Libraries were prepared through the immunoSEQ multiplex PCR assay. TCRdb took over this immuneACCESS table, retaining in-frame rearrangements with V and J assigned. Such tables are incomplete; in checked studies, under half of the missing clones stem from an unresolved V gene, and the remainder is unexplained. This sample holds approximately 47,000 clones; around 90% were observed only once. The top ten constitute under 7.5% of the sample. The sample's time point label, in plain terms: week 35, safety follow-up. Each vaccine dose, consisting of 300 ug of a 20-mer mutant IDH1 peptide in Montanide, was administered subcutaneously with topical imiquimod. Material: PBMCs, obtained from a glioma patient whose treatment included an IDH1 peptide vaccine. The receptors were sampled from a middle-aged woman with glioma.

This rearrangement joins TRBV7-2 to TRBJ2-5, with 7 bases aligning to TRBD2. The germline gives CDR1 SGHTA, CDR2 FQGNSA. The CDR3 has 15 amino acids. Trimming cost V 1 base and J 7 bases; bases outside gene matches: 9. The DNA of the CDR3 is TGTGCCAGCAGCTTAGATTGGGCAGGCGGGGGGACCCAGTACTTC. It is translated as CASSLDWAGGGTQYF.

V and J are TRBV4-3 and TRBJ2-3, with D perhaps matching TRBD2 (6 bases). The germline CDR1 and CDR2 sequences are LGHNA and YSLEER. This CDR3 is 17 amino acids long. Trimming shortened V by 0 bases and J by 1 base, and 14 bases separated the two germline ends. The CDR3 sequence: CASSQDILSGGTDTQYF. The DNA of the CDR3 is TGCGCCAGCAGCCAAGATATCCTTTCGGGGGGCACAGATACGCAGTATTTT.

This chain connects TRBV5-1 to TRBJ2-5; 10 bases line up with TRBD1. The CDR3 spans 15 residues. Germline trimming cut 1 base from V and 4 bases from J; bases unmatched to any gene: 4. CDR1 SGHRS and CDR2 YFSETQ come from the germline V gene. Here the CDR3 DNA reads TGCGCCAGCAGCTTGAGGGACAGGGGACGAGAGACCCAGTACTTC. Protein product: CASSLRDRGRETQYF. The variable domain in full, with the rest retrieved from reference TRBV5-1 and TRBJ2-5, is KAGVTQTPRYLIKTRGQQVTLSCSPISGHRSVSWYQQTPGQGLQFLFEYFSETQRNKGNFPGRFSGRQFSNSRSEMNVSTLELGDSALYLCASSLRDRGRETQYFGPGTRLLVL.

This chain links TRBV4-2 with TRBJ2-5; D perhaps matches TRBD1 (6 bases). Germline loops: CDR1 LGHNA, CDR2 YNFKEQ. The germline V and J ends were trimmed by 0 bases and 5 bases, with 13 bases remaining between them. The CDR3 runs 15 residues. The DNA for the CDR3 is TGTGCCAGCAGCCAAGAGGGGGCCCTGCTCGAGACCCAGTACTTC. This sequence encodes CASSQEGALLETQYF.

Written as DNA, the CDR3 is TGTGCCAGCAGCTTAGATCCCCGGGCAGAAATTAACAATCAGCCCCAGCATTTT. Translation: CASSLDPRAEINNQPQHF. This chain links TRBV7-8 with TRBJ1-5; D gene unclear. V dropped 1 base and J dropped 3 bases, with 19 bases sitting between them. Germline V lookup: CDR1 SGHVS, CDR2 FQNEAQ. The CDR3 extends over 18 amino acids.

The chain combines TRBV5-1 with TRBJ2-1; 10 nucleotides line up with TRBD2. The CDR3 consists of 15 residues. Trimming removed 0 bases from V and 9 bases from J; junction bases left unmatched: 6. Germline V gives CDR1 SGHRS, CDR2 YFSETQ. DNA of the CDR3: TGCGCCAGCAGCTTGGGAGGGACTAGCGATGGTGAGCAGTTCTTC. Amino acid sequence: CASSLGGTSDGEQFF.

J is TRBJ1-4 and V is TRBV4-1, with D tentatively TRBD1 (5 bases). Germline V gives CDR1 MGHRA, CDR2 YSYEKL. The CDR3 is 17 residues long. Trimming took 0 bases from V and 8 from J, leaving 19 bases between them. CDR3 DNA: TGCGCCAGCAGCCAAGAAGGGGCAGCTACCTTCGGGGAAAAACTGTTTTTT. This codes for CASSQEGAATFGEKLFF.

This sequence joins TRBV7-8 and TRBJ2-7; a weak D match, TRBD2 (6 bases). Trimming shortened V by 6 bases and J by 7 bases, and 22 bases separated the two germline ends. CDR1 and CDR2 (germline): SGHVS, FQNEAQ. CDR3 length equals 15 residues. The CDR3 DNA is TGTGCCAGCAGTCCCCCGGGACTTCCCCCTCAGGAGCAGTACTTC. Protein product: CASSPPGLPPQEQYF.

The V call is TRBV5-6, the J call TRBJ1-4; tentative D call: TRBD1 (6 bases). The CDR3 spans 13 residues. Trimming stripped 7 bases from V and 4 bases from J, with 11 bases between. The germline CDR1 and CDR2 sequences are SGHDT and YYEEEE. The CDR3 DNA sequence: TGTGCCAGCCAGCCCAGGGGTAATGAAAAACTGTTTTTT. Protein: CASQPRGNEKLFF.